The clone carrying this T cell receptor (beta chain) was picked up many times. What it recognizes is unknown. The time point: newly diagnosed GD, antithyroid drugs for less than 3 months. Construction of the TCR library relied on RNA isolated from PBMCs. Investigators report Graves' disease was diagnosed under American Thyroid Association guidelines. This sample is part of a study of regulatory T cells in long-lasting Graves disease. Arm-PCR of CDR3 regions and iRepertoire HTBI primers were used to build TCR beta libraries. TCRdb re-called the multiplex PCR reads through MiXCR, storing one row per CDR3 protein. The sample yields fewer than 350,000 distinct CDR3 sequences, 15% to 20% seen once. Study-wide findings and caveats: Persistent patients shared more public clonotypes (approximately 2,800) than new patients (more than 900).

Specimen: peripheral blood mononuclear cells (PBMCs), collected at new diagnosis, from a patient treated with antithyroid drugs. The origin of this receptor is a female donor with Graves disease.

The CDR3 protein is CASSVTGIRGNEQFF. As DNA, the CDR3 is TGTGCCAGCAGCGTGACTGGGATCCGGGGCAATGAGCAGTTCTTC. The chain couples TRBV11-2 to TRBJ2-1; a weak D match, TRBD2 (5 bases). The germline gives CDR1 SGHAT, CDR2 FQNNGV. V was pared by 5 bases and J by 6 bases, with 17 bases between. CDR3 size: 15 residues.